This T cell receptor beta chain was captured by sequencing in a study of OX40 agonist ivuxolimab in advanced cancers. Study results and caveats: In a subset of nonresponders, normalized T-cell clonal expansion was also low. In the 0.1-3.0 mg/kg groups, partial responders showed among the lowest expansion.

The V end lost 2 bases, the J end lost 2 bases, and 4 bases lay between the germline ends. The CDR3 length is 11 residues. Germline CDR1 reads SQVTM; CDR2 reads ANQGSEA. Sequenced by immunoSEQ multiplex PCR; TCRdb stores in-frame clones only, minus some. The table records 130,000 or so clones, roughly 95% of them present only once. This clone came up once. Antigen: not known. The rearrangement joins TRBV29-1 to TRBJ2-7; D not certain. This specimen was CD4+ or CD8+ T cells sorted from blood, taken in a trial of the OX40 agonist ivuxolimab. This TCR was sampled from an adult with an advanced solid tumor such as melanoma, head and neck, liver or kidney cancer. DNA of the CDR3: TGCAGCGTTGAAAGTACCTACGAGCAGTACTTC. The encoded protein is CSVESTYEQYF.